This passage covers 7 T cell receptor beta chains from one sample sequenced in a study of T cell responses to AZD1222 COVID-19 vaccine. Here immunoSEQ multiplex PCR was the method, and the copy in TCRdb shows in-frame clones only, minus some. This table holds 95,000 to 150,000 clones, around 94% found once. Source: peripheral blood, taken on day 0 of AZD1222 vaccination. The receptor source for this set is an adult in good health.

The rearrangement uses TRBV14 and TRBJ1-3; 7 bases match TRBD1. Germline trimming cut 4 bases from V and 4 bases from J; bases unmatched to any gene: 4. The CDR3 is 14 amino acids. CDR1 is SGHDN and CDR2 is FVKESK in the germline V gene. CDR3 residues: CASSPRQGGNTIYF. The CDR3 DNA reads as TGTGCCAGCAGCCCTAGACAGGGAGGAAACACCATATATTTT.

The chain has TRBV3-1 (or the pseudogene TRBV3-2) and TRBJ2-5; 11 bases match TRBD2. With 1 base clipped from V and 5 bases from J, the junction kept 18 bases outside the gene matches. This CDR3 is 20 amino acids long. Germline-derived CDR1 and CDR2 are LGHDT and YNNKEL (reference sequence). The CDR3 sequence is CASSQGNWRSGRAGSETQYF. In DNA, the CDR3 is TGTGCCAGCAGCCAAGGAAACTGGCGTAGCGGGAGGGCCGGGAGCGAGACCCAGTACTTC.

This chain uses TRBV18 with TRBJ1-1, with a weak D call TRBD1 (6 bases). The CDR3 covers 17 residues. Trimming cost V 3 bases and J 11 bases, with 28 bases left between them. The germline V gene has CDR1 KGHSH and CDR2 LQKENI. The CDR3 loop reads CASSPPSYRQAGGLAFF. The CDR3 DNA sequence: TGTGCCAGCTCACCCCCCTCCTATCGACAGGCCGGAGGGTTGGCTTTCTTT.

The chain carries TRBV18 and TRBJ1-3; D not resolved. This CDR3 contains 15 residues. Germline V gene sequence: CDR1 KGHSH, CDR2 LQKENI. The V end was cut by 3 bases, the J end by 8 bases, with 17 bases between. The CDR3 is CASSPQEGTLDTIYF. For the CDR3, the DNA is TGTGCCAGCTCACCCCAGGAGGGAACTCTGGACACCATATATTTT.

This clone has just one count. The chain combines TRBV7-9 with TRBJ1-1; D is possibly TRBD1 (5 bases). V lost 10 bases and J 4 bases, leaving 19 bases between the germline ends. The V gene's germline CDR1 is SEHNR and CDR2 FQNEAQ (reference sequence). The CDR3 has 14 residues. The CDR3 here is CATSGQAGGTEAFF. The CDR3 region has the DNA TGTGCCACCTCGGGGCAGGCCGGGGGCACTGAAGCTTTCTTT. The variable domain in full, with the rest retrieved from reference TRBV7-9 and TRBJ1-1, is DTGVSQNPRHKITKRGQNVTFRCDPISEHNRLYWYRQTLGQGPEFLTYFQNEAQLEKSRLLSDRFSAERPKGSFSTLEIQRTEQGDSAMYLCATSGQAGGTEAFFGQGTRLTVV.

The chain combines TRBV19 with TRBJ2-7, with D possibly TRBD2 on 7 matching bases. CDR1 and CDR2 from the germline V gene are LNHDA and SQIVND (reference sequence). The CDR3 contains 13 residues. Trimming shortened V by 3 bases and J by 5 bases, and 11 bases separated the two germline ends. The DNA for the CDR3 is TGTGCCAGTAGTATGGGGGGGCGAAACGAGCAGTACTTC. Protein product: CASSMGGRNEQYF.

The chain uses TRBV27 and TRBJ1-5, with D unclear. From germline, CDR1 is MNHEY and CDR2 SMNVEV (reference sequence). This CDR3 is 16 amino acids long. V lost 4 bases to trimming and J lost 0 bases, with 13 bases between them. The CDR3 coding sequence is TGTGCCAGCAGTTCCTTAGCCACGCATAGCAATCAGCCCCAGCATTTT. This encodes CASSSLATHSNQPQHF.